This T cell receptor (beta chain) derives from a study of blood T cell repertoires in COVID-19. The wider study: Samples of COVID-19 (acute and convalescent) were obtained from the United States, Italy and Spain. PBMCs, B-cell-depleted T cells, or T cells provided the cDNA or gDNA that made up the material.

In the original processing: Nucleated cell number was recorded as an estimate derived from reference gene primer amplification. Profiling relied on immunoSEQ multiplex PCR, and the TCRdb table lists in-frame clones only, not all of them. The D gene and trimming were derived from the DNA, and the V and J assignments and clone size from that table. This sample has 410,000 or so clones, with 70% to 90% found just once. A Seattle source enrolled patients during active infection and followed them longitudinally. The TCR sequence derives from a woman aged 40 to 50 with COVID-19, enrolled during active disease. The sample taken for sequencing was peripheral blood.

This CDR3 is CAISQGTGEQYF. CDR3 nucleotide sequence: TGTGCCATCTCACAGGGGACCGGCGAGCAGTACTTC. The rearrangement joins TRBV10-3 to TRBJ2-7; TRBD1 matches at 7 bases. The CDR3 contains 12 residues. Germline trimming cut 8 bases from V and 6 bases from J; bases unmatched to any gene: 7. The germline CDR1 and CDR2 sequences are ENHRY and SYGVKD.